These 17 T cell receptor beta chains share one sample of origin, sequenced in a study of beta chain features in type 1 diabetes. Sequencing targeted expressed TCRB transcripts, as all isolated RNA had been reverse transcribed. Some clones are missing from TCRdb's copy, which holds only in-frame ones; the method was immunoSEQ multiplex PCR. The sample holds under 950,000 clones, 17% seen once. Sequencing was done on a sample of naive CD4+ T cells from blood. All receptors come from a woman younger than 35 in good health.

This clone has more than one count but fewer than ten. The chain couples TRBV5-5 to TRBJ2-5; either TRBD1 or TRBD2 may fit D (5 bases each). CDR3 length: 13 amino acids. V lost 4 bases and J 4 bases, leaving 11 bases between the germline ends. Germline V gene sequence: CDR1 SGHKS, CDR2 YYEKEE (reference sequence). The CDR3 region has the DNA TGTGCCAGCAGCATACGGGACGGAGAGACCCAGTACTTC. This gives the protein CASSIRDGETQYF.

The rearrangement uses TRBV4-2 and TRBJ2-7; possible D gene TRBD2, 5 bases. This CDR3 contains 15 residues. V lost 0 bases to trimming and J lost 5 bases, with 14 bases between them. CDR1 LGHNA and CDR2 YNFKEQ come from the germline V gene. The CDR3 loop is CASSQDRNRGHEQYF. The CDR3 nucleotides are TGTGCCAGCAGCCAAGATCGGAATCGAGGGCACGAGCAGTACTTC.

The V gene is TRBV7-9, the J gene TRBJ1-1; the D gene is possibly TRBD1 (5 bases). This CDR3 has 14 amino acids. Trimming stripped 3 bases from V and 7 bases from J, with 15 bases between. Germline CDR1 and CDR2: SEHNR and FQNEAQ (reference sequence). CDR3 protein: CASSFAGIGGEAFF. The CDR3 coding sequence is TGTGCCAGCAGCTTTGCAGGGATCGGGGGTGAAGCTTTCTTT. Using reference TRBV7-9 and TRBJ1-1 for the parts outside the CDR3, the full variable domain is DTGVSQNPRHKITKRGQNVTFRCDPISEHNRLYWYRQTLGQGPEFLTYFQNEAQLEKSRLLSDRFSAERPKGSFSTLEIQRTEQGDSAMYLCASSFAGIGGEAFFGQGTRLTVV.

This clone was counted between two and nine times. This sequence joins TRBV15 and TRBJ2-1; maybe TRBD2 (5 bases). CDR1 and CDR2 (germline): LNHNV, YYDKDF (reference sequence). The CDR3 has 13 amino acids. Between the trimmed V and J ends, which lost 3 bases and 5 bases, there was a span of 8 bases. CDR3 coding DNA: TGTGCCACCAGCAGCTGGCGGGACAATGAGCAGTTCTTC. As protein: CATSSWRDNEQFF.

This clone has a handful of counts. The rearrangement joins TRBV29-1 to TRBJ1-1; 8 positions match TRBD1. Germline V lookup: CDR1 SQVTM, CDR2 ANQGSEA. The CDR3 runs to 13 residues. With V trimmed by 7 bases and J by 0 bases, 4 bases remained unmatched. The CDR3 loop is CSADRGLNTEAFF. The CDR3 coding sequence is TGCAGCGCCGACAGGGGATTGAACACTGAAGCTTTCTTT.

In this sample, this clone turned up a few times. The gene calls are TRBV7-6 and TRBJ2-7; 10 nucleotides align to TRBD2. This CDR3 has 14 amino acids. Germline V gene lookup returns CDR1 SGHVS and CDR2 FNYEAQ. Germline trimming cut 6 bases from V and 5 bases from J; bases unmatched to any gene: 7. CDR3 protein: CASSSSSGSHEQYF. The CDR3 nucleotides are TGTGCCAGCAGTTCCTCTAGCGGGAGCCACGAGCAGTACTTC.

This clone has a handful of counts. The chain joins TRBV20-1 to TRBJ2-5; 7 bases are shared with TRBD2. There are 11 residues in the CDR3. From germline, CDR1 is DFQATT and CDR2 SNEGSKA (reference sequence). The CDR3, as DNA: TGCAGCGCGGGGGTCCTGAGGGCCCAGTACTTC. It translates to CSAGVLRAQYF.

This clone was found a few times. The V call is TRBV7-3, the J call TRBJ2-1; D is possibly TRBD2 (5 bases). Germline V gene data show CDR1 as SGHTA and CDR2 as FQGTGA. The length of the CDR3 is 14 residues. V was shortened by 5 bases and J by 8 bases, with 16 bases between the two germline ends. CDR3 sequence: CASSRNGRADEQFF. CDR3 bases: TGTGCCAGCAGCCGAAATGGGCGGGCGGATGAGCAGTTCTTC.

This clone was detected only a few times. This chain uses TRBV7-2 with TRBJ2-5, with 13 positions matching TRBD2. The J call may be faulty, since TRBJ2-7 better matches the DNA end. The CDR3 covers 17 residues. Per germline, CDR1 SGHTA and CDR2 FQGNSA. The CDR3 here is CASSERLAGGISYEQYF. The DNA of the CDR3 is TGTGCCAGCAGCGAACGACTAGCGGGAGGTATCTCCTACGAGCAGTACTTC.

This clone was counted between two and nine times. The chain links TRBV28 to TRBJ2-1, with TRBD2 matching over 9 bases. With V trimmed by 6 bases and J by 5 bases, 14 bases remained unmatched. Germline CDR1 and CDR2: MDHEN and SYDVKM. This CDR3 spans 17 amino acids. This CDR3 reads CASSGVVGLAGNNEQFF. For the CDR3, the DNA is TGTGCCAGCAGCGGGGTCGTAGGTCTAGCGGGGAACAATGAGCAGTTCTTC. Complete variable domain (other parts from reference TRBV28 and TRBJ2-1): DVKVTQSSRYLVKRTGEKVFLECVQDMDHENMFWYRQDPGLGLRLIYFSYDVKMKEKGDIPEGYSVSREKKERFSLILESASTNQTSMYLCASSGVVGLAGNNEQFFGPGTRLTVL.

This clone was counted between two and nine times. This chain uses TRBV18 with TRBJ2-1, with TRBD2 as a possible D gene (6 bases). The CDR3 spans 14 residues. Looked up from germline, CDR1 is KGHSH and CDR2 is LQKENI. V lost 4 bases and J 4 bases, leaving 11 bases between the germline ends. The chain's CDR3 is CASSLAGLYNEQFF. The CDR3 coding sequence is TGTGCCAGCTCACTTGCGGGACTTTACAATGAGCAGTTCTTC.

This clone was detected only a few times. The chain joins TRBV19 to TRBJ2-1; a possible D gene is TRBD2 (5 bases). The length of the CDR3 is 15 residues. V lost 3 bases and J lost 9, with 18 bases in between. Germline V gene data show CDR1 as LNHDA and CDR2 as SQIVND (reference sequence). The CDR3 sequence: CASSILDGVGGEQFF. CDR3 DNA sequence: TGTGCCAGTAGTATTCTTGACGGGGTGGGCGGTGAGCAGTTCTTC.

CDR3 DNA: TGTGCCAGCAAAAAAACTAGCACGGCCGATAACAATGAGCAGTTCTTC. Protein product: CASKKTSTADNNEQFF. The rearrangement joins TRBV27 to TRBJ2-1; D might be TRBD2 (6 bases). Looked up from germline, CDR1 is MNHEY and CDR2 is SMNVEV (reference sequence). Trimming took off 7 bases at V and 5 bases at J, with 21 bases between the two ends. The CDR3 consists of 16 residues.

The rearrangement uses TRBV28 and TRBJ2-7; D is possibly TRBD2 (6 bases). Germline-derived CDR1 and CDR2 are MDHEN and SYDVKM. This CDR3 comprises 17 residues. Trimming shortened V by 2 bases and J by 2 bases, and 19 bases separated the two germline ends. CDR3 nucleotides: TGTGCCAGCAGTTTACCCGTCGGACTACCTACCCCCTACGAGCAGTACTTC. As protein: CASSLPVGLPTPYEQYF.

The chain recombines TRBV27 with TRBJ2-1; 9 nucleotides align to TRBD2. The CDR3 runs to 16 residues. Germline values: CDR1 MNHEY, CDR2 SMNVEV (reference sequence). V lost 5 bases and J lost 5; bases outside the gene matches: 10. This CDR3 reads CASSIQGLAANNEQFF. DNA of the CDR3: TGTGCCAGCAGTATTCAGGGACTAGCTGCAAACAATGAGCAGTTCTTC.

The V and J genes are TRBV5-8 and TRBJ1-5, with TRBD1 matching over 10 bases. V lost 4 bases and J lost 7; bases outside the gene matches: 8. The germline CDR1 and CDR2 sequences are SGHTS and YDEGEE. This CDR3 is 15 amino acids long. The chain's CDR3 is CASSRGQGNIQPQHF. CDR3 sequence (DNA): TGTGCCAGCAGCCGGGGACAGGGGAATATCCAGCCCCAGCATTTT.

The chain carries TRBV5-4 and TRBJ2-3, with TRBD1 matching over 10 bases. V trimming: 4 bases; J trimming: 1 base; junction bases outside the gene matches: 6. CDR3 length: 16 amino acids. CDR1 is SGHNT, CDR2 YYREEE, per germline (reference sequence). CDR3 in amino acids: CASSRGGTGGTDTQYF. In nucleotides, the CDR3 is TGTGCCAGCAGCCGAGGGGGGACAGGGGGCACAGATACGCAGTATTTT.